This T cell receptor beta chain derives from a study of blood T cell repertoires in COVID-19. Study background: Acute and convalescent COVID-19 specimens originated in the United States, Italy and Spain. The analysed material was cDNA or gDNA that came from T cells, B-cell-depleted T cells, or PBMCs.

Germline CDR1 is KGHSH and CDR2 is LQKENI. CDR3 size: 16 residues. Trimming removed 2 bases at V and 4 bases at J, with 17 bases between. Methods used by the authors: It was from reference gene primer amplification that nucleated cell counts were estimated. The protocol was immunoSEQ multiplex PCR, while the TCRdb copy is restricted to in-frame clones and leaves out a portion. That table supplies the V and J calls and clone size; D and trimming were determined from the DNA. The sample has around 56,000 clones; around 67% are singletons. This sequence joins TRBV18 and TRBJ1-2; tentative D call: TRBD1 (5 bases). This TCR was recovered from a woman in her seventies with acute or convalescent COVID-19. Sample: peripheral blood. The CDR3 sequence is CASSPSPSSGGYGYTF. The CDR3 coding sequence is TGTGCCAGCTCACCAAGTCCCAGTTCCGGGGGCTATGGCTACACCTTC.